Listed below are T cell receptor beta chains from one sample, sequenced in a study of blood T cell repertoires in COVID-19. Libraries were prepared by immunoSEQ multiplex PCR; TCRdb keeps only in-frame clonotypes and omits some of them. The repertoire holds about 310,000 clones, with 85% as singletons. The sample taken for sequencing was PBMCs or T cells enriched from blood (not recorded which). The receptor source for this set is a woman aged 25 to 39 who had been exposed to COVID-19. Each CDR3 is given with its conserved first and last residue. D genes are given only for firm matches. Some rows mark clone size as missing; the rest say once, few, many or name a class of expanded clone.

clone_size	d_call	v_call	j_call	cdr3_aa	cdr3_nt
-	TRBD2	TRBV12-3/TRBV12-4	TRBJ2-5	CASSLELAETQYF	TGTGCCAGCAGTTTAGAACTAGCGGAGACCCAGTACTTC
many	TRBD1	TRBV27	TRBJ2-7	CASSLTGGRYEQYF	TGTGCCAGCAGTTTGACAGGGGGCAGGTACGAGCAGTACTTC
-	-	TRBV7-9	TRBJ1-1	CASSAAGHLNTEAFF	TGTGCCAGCAGCGCTGCAGGACACTTGAACACTGAAGCTTTCTTT
-	-	TRBV5-1	TRBJ2-6	CASREGTPKSGANVLTF	TGCGCCAGCAGGGAGGGAACACCAAAGTCTGGGGCCAACGTCCTGACTTTC
many	TRBD2	TRBV24-1	TRBJ2-4	CATSESGGPRNIQYF	TGTGCCACCAGTGAGTCGGGGGGTCCAAGGAACATTCAGTACTTC
-	-	TRBV30	TRBJ2-7	CAWSAALDGSPYEQYF	TGTGCCTGGAGTGCAGCCTTAGACGGGAGCCCCTACGAGCAGTACTTC
-	-	TRBV7-3	TRBJ1-4	CASSLTGQTNEKLFF	TGTGCCAGCAGTTTGACTGGACAGACTAATGAAAAACTGTTTTTT
once	-	TRBV6-5	TRBJ1-2	CASSPREGVDGYTF	TGTGCCAGCAGTCCCCGAGAAGGGGTTGACGGCTACACCTTC
-	TRBD1	TRBV25-1	TRBJ1-6	CASTLGQGNSPLHF	TGTGCCAGCACTTTAGGACAGGGCAATTCACCCCTCCACTTT
-	-	TRBV7-6	TRBJ2-7	CASSPGLHYEQYF	TGTGCCAGCAGCCCGGGACTGCACTACGAGCAGTACTTC
-	-	TRBV19	TRBJ2-1	CASRERTSSYNEQFF	TGTGCCAGTAGGGAGCGCACGAGCTCCTACAATGAGCAGTTCTTC
-	TRBD2	TRBV9	TRBJ2-3	CASSVGVAGVTDTQYF	TGTGCCAGCAGCGTAGGTGTAGCGGGGGTCACAGATACGCAGTATTTT
-	-	TRBV18	TRBJ2-3	CASSPLERDTQYF	TGTGCCAGCTCACCATTGGAGAGAGATACGCAGTATTTT
-	TRBD1	TRBV19	TRBJ2-2	CASSSRDRAGTGELFF	TGTGCCAGTAGTTCTAGGGACAGGGCGGGGACCGGGGAGCTGTTTTTT
-	TRBD1	TRBV5-1	TRBJ1-4	CASSPGITGGEKLFF	TGCGCCAGCAGCCCCGGGATTACAGGGGGTGAAAAACTGTTTTTT
-	TRBD2	TRBV24-1	TRBJ2-5	CATGTSGRVETQYF	TGTGCCACCGGGACTAGCGGGAGAGTGGAGACCCAGTACTTC
-	-	TRBV18	TRBJ2-3	CASSPGTDTDTQYF	TGTGCCAGCTCACCAGGCACCGACACAGATACGCAGTATTTT
once	-	TRBV4-3	TRBJ1-2	CASSQDEGFNYGYTF	TGCGCCAGCAGCCAAGATGAGGGTTTTAACTATGGCTACACCTTC
-	-	TRBV6-5	TRBJ1-5	CASSRAYSNQPQHF	TGTGCCAGCAGCCGAGCCTATAGCAATCAGCCCCAGCATTTT
-	TRBD2	TRBV7-8	TRBJ2-7	CASSLGAGGFYEQYF	TGTGCCAGCAGCTTAGGAGCGGGAGGGTTCTACGAGCAGTACTTC
once	TRBD2	TRBV19	TRBJ2-5	CASSIRSGGRQETQYF	TGTGCCAGTAGTATAAGGAGCGGGGGGCGCCAAGAGACCCAGTACTTC
-	-	TRBV4-3	TRBJ2-3	CASSPRSGGLTDTQYF	TGCGCCAGCAGCCCACGCTCGGGGGGCCTCACAGATACGCAGTATTTT
-	-	TRBV28	TRBJ1-1	CASSFGQLNTEAFF	TGTGCCAGCAGTTTTGGACAGCTGAACACTGAAGCTTTCTTT
-	-	TRBV2	TRBJ1-3	CASSPRHGNTIYF	TGTGCCAGCAGCCCTAGGCACGGAAACACCATATATTTT
few	TRBD1	TRBV28	TRBJ1-2	CASSIETGYYGYTF	TGTGCCAGCAGTATAGAGACAGGGTACTATGGCTACACCTTC
-	-	TRBV11-3	TRBJ2-3	CASSLSVSTDTQYF	TGTGCCAGCAGCTTATCGGTCAGCACAGATACGCAGTATTTT
-	TRBD2	TRBV28	TRBJ2-5	CASSRRLGLASQETQYF	TGTGCCAGCAGCCGCCGCCTCGGACTAGCCAGCCAAGAGACCCAGTACTTC
-	-	TRBV25-1	TRBJ1-2	CASSEYNSPNYGYTF	TGTGCCAGCAGTGAATACAACAGCCCTAACTATGGCTACACCTTC
-	-	TRBV25-1	TRBJ1-2	CASTSGAVNYGYTF	TGTGCCAGCACAAGTGGGGCAGTTAACTATGGCTACACCTTC
-	TRBD1	TRBV6-5	TRBJ1-2	CASSPGQGGGRGYTF	TGTGCCAGCAGTCCCGGACAGGGAGGTGGACGGGGCTACACCTTC
-	TRBD1	TRBV30	TRBJ1-2	CASEGQGVYSYTF	TGTGCCTCGGAGGGCCAGGGGGTGTATAGCTACACCTTC
-	TRBD1	TRBV28	TRBJ2-2	CASSFTGGSTGELFF	TGTGCCAGCAGTTTTACAGGGGGTAGCACCGGGGAGCTGTTTTTT
-	-	TRBV5-1	TRBJ1-1	CASSLDRVSNTEAFF	TGCGCCAGCAGCTTGGATCGAGTCTCAAACACTGAAGCTTTCTTT
-	-	TRBV28	TRBJ1-2	CASRSGTGYYYGYTF	TGTGCCAGCAGAAGCGGAACCGGATACTACTATGGCTACACCTTC
-	-	TRBV5-6	TRBJ2-5	CASSLYETQYF	TGTGCCAGCAGCTTGTATGAGACCCAGTACTTC
-	-	TRBV18	TRBJ2-3	CASSSGLSDTQYF	TGTGCCAGCTCTTCAGGACTGTCAGATACGCAGTATTTT
-	-	TRBV30	TRBJ2-2	CAGSFQLALYTGELFF	TGTGCCGGGAGCTTCCAGCTAGCCCTATACACCGGGGAGCTGTTTTTT